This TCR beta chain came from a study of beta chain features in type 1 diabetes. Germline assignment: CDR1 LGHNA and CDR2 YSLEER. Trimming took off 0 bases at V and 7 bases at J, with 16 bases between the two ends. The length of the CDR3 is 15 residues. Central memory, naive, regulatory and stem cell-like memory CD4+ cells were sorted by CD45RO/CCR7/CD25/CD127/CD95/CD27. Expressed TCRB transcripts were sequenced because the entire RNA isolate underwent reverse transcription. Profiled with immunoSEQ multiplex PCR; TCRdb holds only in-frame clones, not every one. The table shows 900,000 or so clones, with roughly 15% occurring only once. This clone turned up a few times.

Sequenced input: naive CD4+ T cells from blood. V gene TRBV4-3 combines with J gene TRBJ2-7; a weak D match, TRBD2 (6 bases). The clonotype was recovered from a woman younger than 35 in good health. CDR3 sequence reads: CASSQEGDGRGEQYF. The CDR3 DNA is TGCGCCAGCAGCCAAGAAGGGGACGGGAGAGGTGAGCAGTACTTC.